Listed below are T cell receptor beta chains from one sample, sequenced in a study of blood T cell repertoires in COVID-19. Libraries were prepared by immunoSEQ multiplex PCR; TCRdb keeps only in-frame clonotypes and omits some of them. The table has hundreds of thousands of clones, about 83% seen once. The sample taken for sequencing was PBMCs or T cells enriched from blood (not recorded which). Receptors originate from a woman between 45 and 60 years old who had recovered from COVID-19. Both conserved end residues are part of each CDR3. The D gene is left open where the match is weak. Clone sizes are given selectively: once, few, many, or a class where the clone is expanded.

length: 14; J: TRBJ1-4; D: TRBD1; size: .; V: TRBV7-2; CDR3: CASSPRGRTEKLFF; DNA: TGTGCCAGCAGCCCCAGGGGGCGTACTGAAAAACTGTTTTTT
length: 16; J: TRBJ2-7; D: TRBD1; size: .; V: TRBV15; CDR3: CATSPNSGTGLYEQYF; DNA: TGTGCCACCAGTCCGAATTCCGGGACAGGGTTATACGAGCAGTACTTC
length: 15; J: TRBJ2-3; D: .; size: .; V: TRBV30; CDR3: CAWETGGGPTDTQYF; DNA: TGTGCCTGGGAAACGGGCGGGGGCCCCACAGATACGCAGTATTTT
length: 13; J: TRBJ1-6; D: .; size: .; V: TRBV5-4; CDR3: CASSFPGASPLHF; DNA: TGTGCCAGCAGCTTCCCAGGGGCCTCACCCCTCCACTTT
length: 13; J: TRBJ1-1; D: TRBD1; size: .; V: TRBV28; CDR3: CASSVQGRPEAFF; DNA: TGTGCCAGCAGTGTACAGGGGAGGCCTGAAGCTTTCTTT
length: 16; J: TRBJ2-1; D: TRBD2; size: .; V: TRBV18; CDR3: CASSPQGSGVYNEQFF; DNA: TGTGCCAGCTCACCCCAAGGTAGCGGGGTTTACAATGAGCAGTTCTTC
length: 14; J: TRBJ2-7; D: .; size: .; V: TRBV2; CDR3: CASRGQLNLYEQYF; DNA: TGTGCCAGCAGGGGCCAACTTAACCTTTACGAGCAGTACTTC
length: 13; J: TRBJ1-1; D: .; size: .; V: TRBV19; CDR3: CASKSRGNTEAFF; DNA: TGTGCCAGTAAATCCCGGGGGAACACTGAAGCTTTCTTT
length: 15; J: TRBJ2-7; D: TRBD2; size: once; V: TRBV5-4; CDR3: CASSLGGGASYEQYF; DNA: TGTGCCAGCAGCTTAGGCGGGGGGGCCAGCTACGAGCAGTACTTC
length: 14; J: TRBJ1-5; D: TRBD1; size: .; V: TRBV6-1; CDR3: CASNRGPSNQPQHF; DNA: TGTGCCAGCAATAGGGGGCCCAGCAATCAGCCCCAGCATTTT
length: 16; J: TRBJ1-2; D: TRBD1; size: .; V: TRBV5-1; CDR3: CASSLGGSGGVNGYTF; DNA: TGCGCCAGCAGCTTGGGAGGGTCAGGGGGTGTGAATGGCTACACCTTC
length: 12; J: TRBJ1-1; D: .; size: .; V: TRBV7-9; CDR3: CASSSGGPEAFF; DNA: TGTGCCAGCAGCTCGGGGGGGCCTGAAGCTTTCTTT
length: 14; J: TRBJ1-6; D: .; size: .; V: TRBV7-2; CDR3: CASRGGRGNSPLHF; DNA: TGTGCCAGCAGAGGGGGTCGCGGTAATTCACCCCTCCACTTT
length: 16; J: TRBJ1-6; D: .; size: .; V: TRBV4-2; CDR3: CASSQSGIGGDSPLHF; DNA: TGTGCCAGCAGCCAATCAGGGATCGGGGGAGATTCACCCCTCCACTTT
length: 16; J: TRBJ2-1; D: .; size: once; V: TRBV5-4; CDR3: CASSRRSGATYNEQFF; DNA: TGTGCCAGCAGCCGCAGGAGCGGCGCTACCTACAATGAGCAGTTCTTC
length: 15; J: TRBJ2-1; D: TRBD2; size: .; V: TRBV6-1; CDR3: CASSERLAAYNEQFF; DNA: TGTGCCAGCAGTGAACGACTAGCGGCCTACAATGAGCAGTTCTTC
length: 17; J: TRBJ2-7; D: TRBD1; size: .; V: TRBV19; CDR3: CASSTDSFRTGSYEQYF; DNA: TGTGCCAGCAGCACCGATTCATTCAGGACAGGGTCCTACGAGCAGTACTTC
length: 13; J: TRBJ2-7; D: .; size: .; V: TRBV5-4; CDR3: CASSFGGSYEQYF; DNA: TGTGCCAGCAGCTTCGGTGGCTCCTACGAGCAGTACTTC
length: 13; J: TRBJ1-5; D: .; size: few; V: TRBV4-3; CDR3: CASSPDRESPQHF; DNA: TGCGCCAGCAGCCCCGACCGGGAGTCACCCCAGCATTTT
length: 12; J: TRBJ2-2; D: .; size: .; V: TRBV6-2/TRBV6-3; CDR3: CASSLSRGELFF; DNA: TGTGCCAGCAGTTTATCCCGGGGAGAGCTGTTTTTT
length: 15; J: TRBJ1-1; D: TRBD1; size: .; V: TRBV9; CDR3: CASSVALDREIEAFF; DNA: TGTGCCAGCAGCGTAGCTCTCGACAGGGAGATTGAAGCTTTCTTT
length: 12; J: TRBJ2-5; D: TRBD1; size: .; V: TRBV19; CDR3: CANDREQGTQYF; DNA: TGTGCCAATGACAGGGAACAAGGGACCCAGTACTTC
length: 15; J: TRBJ1-2; D: .; size: .; V: TRBV19; CDR3: CASSHFVTVGYGYTF; DNA: TGTGCCAGTAGCCATTTTGTGACAGTAGGCTATGGCTACACCTTC
length: 16; J: TRBJ1-5; D: .; size: once; V: TRBV28; CDR3: CATQGQGQGGNQPQHF; DNA: TGTGCCACCCAGGGGCAGGGGCAGGGAGGCAATCAGCCCCAGCATTTT
length: 16; J: TRBJ1-2; D: TRBD1; size: .; V: TRBV5-4; CDR3: CASSLAGQGSRYGYTF; DNA: TGTGCCAGCAGCTTGGCTGGACAGGGATCACGCTATGGCTACACCTTC
length: 15; J: TRBJ1-1; D: TRBD1; size: .; V: TRBV7-9; CDR3: CASIITGAMNTEAFF; DNA: TGTGCCAGCATCATCACAGGGGCGATGAACACTGAAGCTTTCTTT
length: 17; J: TRBJ1-6; D: TRBD1; size: .; V: TRBV10-3; CDR3: CAISEFLTKGAGSPLHF; DNA: TGTGCCATCAGTGAGTTTTTAACGAAGGGGGCGGGGTCACCCCTCCACTTT
length: 13; J: TRBJ2-7; D: TRBD1; size: .; V: TRBV6-5; CDR3: CASRQGGSYEQYF; DNA: TGTGCCAGCAGACAGGGGGGTAGCTACGAGCAGTACTTC
length: 16; J: TRBJ2-3; D: TRBD1; size: .; V: TRBV27; CDR3: CASSPLQGPNTDTQYF; DNA: TGTGCCAGCAGTCCACTACAGGGGCCGAACACAGATACGCAGTATTTT
length: 15; J: TRBJ2-7; D: .; size: .; V: TRBV6-5; CDR3: CASSYGGEWAGEQYF; DNA: TGTGCCAGCAGTTACGGCGGGGAGTGGGCGGGCGAGCAGTACTTC
length: 14; J: TRBJ1-5; D: .; size: .; V: TRBV6-5; CDR3: CASRGGGERGPQHF; DNA: TGTGCCAGCAGAGGGGGGGGCGAAAGAGGACCCCAGCATTTT
length: 17; J: TRBJ1-4; D: .; size: .; V: TRBV5-1; CDR3: CASSLLKVGASNEKLFF; DNA: TGCGCCAGCAGCTTGCTTAAGGTGGGGGCTTCTAATGAAAAACTGTTTTTT
length: 12; J: TRBJ1-4; D: TRBD1; size: once; V: TRBV30; CDR3: CARGQGSEKLFF; DNA: TGTGCCCGTGGACAGGGGTCTGAAAAACTGTTTTTT
length: 14; J: TRBJ1-1; D: TRBD1; size: .; V: TRBV4-3; CDR3: CASSSGGVNTEAFF; DNA: TGCGCCAGCAGCTCAGGGGGCGTGAACACTGAAGCTTTCTTT
length: 14; J: TRBJ1-2; D: .; size: .; V: TRBV6-6; CDR3: CASSYDRSFYGYTF; DNA: TGTGCCAGCAGTTACGATCGGTCTTTCTATGGCTACACCTTC
length: 13; J: TRBJ1-4; D: .; size: .; V: TRBV4-1; CDR3: CASSQATAEKLFF; DNA: TGCGCCAGCAGCCAGGCGACAGCTGAAAAACTGTTTTTT
length: 11; J: TRBJ2-7; D: .; size: .; V: TRBV3-1/TRBV3-2; CDR3: CASSHSHEQYF; DNA: TGTGCCAGCAGCCATAGCCACGAGCAGTACTTC
length: 14; J: TRBJ1-2; D: TRBD1; size: .; V: TRBV9; CDR3: CASSGTGRTYGYTF; DNA: TGTGCCAGCAGCGGGACAGGGAGAACCTATGGCTACACCTTC
length: 15; J: TRBJ1-2; D: .; size: once; V: TRBV6-5; CDR3: CASIPAPGINYGYTF; DNA: TGTGCCAGCATCCCCGCCCCCGGGATTAACTATGGCTACACCTTC
length: 15; J: TRBJ1-5; D: .; size: .; V: TRBV2; CDR3: CASSDGPGGNQPQHF; DNA: TGTGCCAGCAGTGATGGCCCAGGGGGCAATCAGCCCCAGCATTTT
length: 15; J: TRBJ2-2; D: .; size: .; V: TRBV19; CDR3: CASSIDWEGAGELFF; DNA: TGTGCCAGTAGTATAGATTGGGAGGGGGCCGGGGAGCTGTTTTTT
length: 15; J: TRBJ2-2; D: TRBD1; size: .; V: TRBV3-1/TRBV3-2; CDR3: CASSRQGLGTGELFF; DNA: TGTGCCAGCAGCCGACAGGGGCTGGGGACCGGGGAGCTGTTTTTT
length: 14; J: TRBJ2-7; D: .; size: .; V: TRBV7-6; CDR3: CASSYSDGDYEQYF; DNA: TGTGCCAGCAGCTACTCGGACGGGGACTACGAGCAGTACTTC
length: 13; J: TRBJ1-3; D: .; size: few; V: TRBV7-2; CDR3: CASSAGTGNTIYF; DNA: TGTGCCAGCAGCGCCGGGACTGGAAACACCATATATTTT
length: 12; J: TRBJ1-1; D: .; size: .; V: TRBV6-5; CDR3: CASSHKFTEAFF; DNA: TGTGCCAGCTCCCACAAATTCACTGAAGCTTTCTTT
length: 13; J: TRBJ1-5; D: .; size: .; V: TRBV7-2; CDR3: CASSPGGNQPQHF; DNA: TGTGCCAGCAGCCCCGGGGGCAATCAGCCCCAGCATTTT
length: 16; J: TRBJ1-1; D: .; size: .; V: TRBV18; CDR3: CASSPSPTGGYTEAFF; DNA: TGTGCCAGCTCACCTAGCCCGACAGGTGGGTACACTGAAGCTTTCTTT
length: 14; J: TRBJ1-1; D: .; size: .; V: TRBV29-1; CDR3: CSVEKWQGNTEAFF; DNA: TGCAGCGTTGAAAAGTGGCAGGGGAACACTGAAGCTTTCTTT
length: 19; J: TRBJ2-1; D: TRBD2; size: .; V: TRBV7-3; CDR3: CASSLFGRLALSSYNEQFF; DNA: TGTGCCAGCAGCTTATTTGGTAGACTAGCGCTCTCTTCCTACAATGAGCAGTTCTTC
length: 12; J: TRBJ1-2; D: .; size: .; V: TRBV3-1/TRBV3-2; CDR3: CASSPGAYGYTF; DNA: TGTGCCAGCAGTCCAGGGGCCTATGGCTACACCTTC
length: 17; J: TRBJ2-6; D: .; size: .; V: TRBV19; CDR3: CAIAPGTKSSGANVLTF; DNA: TGTGCCATCGCCCCCGGGACAAAAAGCTCTGGGGCCAACGTCCTGACTTTC
length: 14; J: TRBJ2-7; D: .; size: .; V: TRBV11-2; CDR3: CASSLGFSSYEQYF; DNA: TGTGCCAGCAGCTTAGGTTTCAGCTCCTACGAGCAGTACTTC
length: 17; J: TRBJ2-7; D: TRBD2; size: .; V: TRBV4-2; CDR3: CASSQDLLAGGLMEQYF; DNA: TGTGCCAGCAGCCAAGATCTCTTAGCGGGGGGGTTAATGGAGCAGTACTTC
length: 15; J: TRBJ2-1; D: TRBD2; size: .; V: TRBV9; CDR3: CASSVAGTSGNEQFF; DNA: TGTGCCAGCAGCGTAGCAGGGACTAGCGGCAATGAGCAGTTCTTC